The 21 T cell receptor beta chains given below trace back to one sample, sequenced in a study of PD-L1 blockade in urothelial cancer. Sequenced by immunoSEQ multiplex PCR; TCRdb stores in-frame clones only, minus some. There are roughly 54,000 clones in the sample; around nine tenths occur only once, and 14% to 15% lies in the top ten. Noted time point: pretreatment peripheral blood. This specimen consisted of PBMCs, obtained around atezolizumab (anti-PD-L1) treatment. The receptors derive from a woman aged 60 to 75 with urothelial cancer.

The chain uses TRBV7-9 and TRBJ1-1; D not resolved. Germline CDR1 SEHNR, CDR2 FQNEAQ (reference sequence). Deletions cut 1 base from V and 6 bases from J, with 15 bases between. The CDR3 totals 15 residues. The CDR3, as DNA: TGTGCCAGCAGCTTAGAGAGTCAGCGTGGCGCTGAAGCTTTCTTT. Encoded protein: CASSLESQRGAEAFF.

The rearrangement joins TRBV6-5 to TRBJ2-7, with 8 bases lining up with TRBD2. Trimming took 6 bases from V and 1 from J; bases not matched to a gene: 8. Per germline, CDR1 MNHEY and CDR2 SVGAGI. The CDR3 has 15 amino acids. As DNA, the CDR3 is TGTGCCAGCAGCTCGGGGGGGCGGCGATCCTACGAGCAGTACTTC. Translating gives CASSSGGRRSYEQYF.

This chain joins TRBV27 and TRBJ2-7; 7 nucleotides align to TRBD2. After removal of 3 bases from V and 5 bases from J, the junction contained 7 bases not matched to a gene. Germline values: CDR1 MNHEY, CDR2 SMNVEV (reference sequence). The CDR3 is 14 residues long. For the CDR3, the DNA is TGTGCCAGCAGTTTTGGCGGGAGACTGAACGAGCAGTACTTC. It yields the protein CASSFGGRLNEQYF.

J is TRBJ1-4 and V is TRBV9, with 10 bases fitting TRBD1. Germline V CDR1 and CDR2: SGDLS, YYNGEE. V was clipped by 0 bases and J by 7 bases; unmatched bases: 6. This CDR3 is 16 amino acids long. For the CDR3, the DNA is TGTGCCAGCAGCGTAGCGACAGGGGGCGGAGGTGAAAAACTGTTTTTT. Translated: CASSVATGGGGEKLFF.

The rearrangement joins TRBV19 to TRBJ1-1; D is uncertain. The CDR3 is 11 amino acids. V lost 8 bases and J 1 base, leaving 5 bases between the germline ends. Germline V CDR1 and CDR2: LNHDA, SQIVND (reference sequence). For the CDR3, the DNA is TGTGCCAGTTCAGGGAACACTGAAGCTTTCTTT. Translated: CASSGNTEAFF.

The V gene is TRBV4-1, the J gene TRBJ2-3; TRBD2 is a possible D gene (6 bases). V dropped 0 bases and J dropped 3 bases, with 10 bases sitting between them. The CDR3 runs to 15 residues. Germline loops: CDR1 MGHRA, CDR2 YSYEKL. The CDR3 bases are TGCGCCAGCAGCCAAGATATAAGCGGGACAGATACGCAGTATTTT. As protein: CASSQDISGTDTQYF.

The chain carries TRBV28 and TRBJ2-7; 7 positions agree with TRBD2. The trim removed 5 bases at V and 3 bases at J, leaving 4 bases unmatched. CDR1 and CDR2 from the germline V gene are MDHEN and SYDVKM. The CDR3 extends over 13 amino acids. Here the CDR3 reads CASSPLADYEQYF. The CDR3 nucleotides read TGTGCCAGCAGTCCCCTAGCGGACTACGAGCAGTACTTC.

The rearrangement links TRBV9 to TRBJ1-5, with D possibly TRBD1 on 5 matching bases. This CDR3 spans 13 amino acids. CDR1 is SGDLS, CDR2 YYNGEE, per germline. V shed 4 bases and J shed 5 bases, with 10 bases lying between them. DNA of the CDR3: TGTGCCAGCAGCTTCGGGACTGATCAGCCCCAGCATTTT. This translates into CASSFGTDQPQHF.

The rearrangement joins TRBV2 to TRBJ2-7; 7 nucleotides agree with TRBD2. Germline V gene sequence: CDR1 SNHLY, CDR2 FYNNEI. The CDR3 covers 14 residues. The V gene end was trimmed by 3 bases and the J gene end by 0 bases; junction bases not matched to a gene: 2. The CDR3 is CASSDQRGSYEQYF. CDR3 coding DNA: TGTGCCAGCAGTGACCAGCGGGGCTCCTACGAGCAGTACTTC.

The gene calls are TRBV9 and TRBJ1-1, with D possibly being TRBD1 (5 bases). Trimming shortened V by 2 bases and J by 4 bases, and 9 bases separated the two germline ends. This CDR3 spans 13 amino acids. The germline CDR1 and CDR2 sequences are SGDLS and YYNGEE. CDR3 in amino acids: CASSVNQGTEAFF. DNA for the CDR3: TGTGCCAGCAGCGTTAATCAGGGCACTGAAGCTTTCTTT.

This chain uses TRBV4-1 with TRBJ1-2; TRBD1 matches at 11 bases. CDR1 and CDR2 (germline): MGHRA, YSYEKL. The CDR3 sequence is 16 residues long. V was clipped by 4 bases and J by 5 bases; unmatched bases: 9. CDR3 nucleotide sequence: TGCGCCAGCAGCCCGCGAGGGACAGGGGGTCCTTATGGCTACACCTTC. This translates into CASSPRGTGGPYGYTF.

This chain joins TRBV7-9 and TRBJ1-5, with D unresolved. With 0 bases removed from V and 6 bases from J, the gap between germline ends came to 12 bases. The CDR3 runs 15 residues. Germline V lookup: CDR1 SEHNR, CDR2 FQNEAQ (reference sequence). The CDR3 loop is CASSLAGAGSQPQHF. CDR3 nucleotides: TGTGCCAGCAGCTTAGCTGGTGCAGGCTCTCAGCCCCAGCATTTT.

This clone counts as medium-sized (0.01 to 0.1%). The chain links TRBV4-3 to TRBJ2-5; D may be TRBD2 (6 bases). Germline lookup yields CDR1 LGHNA and CDR2 YSLEER. The CDR3 sequence is 15 residues long. V was clipped by 1 base and J by 5 bases, with 14 bases between them. CDR3: CASSQGVGAGETQYF. CDR3 coding DNA: TGCGCCAGCAGCCAAGGGGTTGGGGCGGGGGAGACCCAGTACTTC.

The chain joins TRBV27 to TRBJ2-7, with 10 positions matching TRBD1. J gave up 7 bases and V 9 bases, and 15 bases lay outside the gene matches. The V gene's germline CDR1 is MNHEY and CDR2 SMNVEV (reference sequence). This CDR3 spans 15 amino acids. In DNA, the CDR3 is TGTGCCAGTCAAGGGTTTGGGACAGGGGAGGGGGAGCAGTACTTC. Translating gives CASQGFGTGEGEQYF.

The rearrangement links TRBV27 to TRBJ1-5; 7 bases align to TRBD1. The CDR3 spans 19 residues. With V trimmed by 0 bases and J by 8 bases, 19 bases remained unmatched. Germline CDR1 MNHEY, CDR2 SMNVEV (reference sequence). This chain's CDR3 is CASSLSVRQGVHSKEPQHF. The CDR3 coding sequence is TGTGCCAGCAGTTTATCGGTCCGGCAGGGGGTACATAGCAAGGAGCCCCAGCATTTT.

The V call is TRBV2, the J call TRBJ1-2; TRBD1 matches at 8 bases. V shed 3 bases, J shed 5 bases, and the junction held 2 bases outside the gene matches. Per germline, CDR1 SNHLY and CDR2 FYNNEI. The CDR3 is 13 amino acids. This CDR3 is CASSDRGQYGYTF. CDR3 sequence (DNA): TGTGCCAGCAGTGACAGGGGGCAGTATGGCTACACCTTC. Together with reference TRBV2 and TRBJ1-2, the CDR3 gives the full variable domain: EPEVTQTPSHQVTQMGQEVILRCVPISNHLYFYWYRQILGQKVEFLVSFYNNEISEKSEIFDDQFSVERPDGSNFTLKIRSTKLEDSAMYFCASSDRGQYGYTFGSGTRLTVV.

The CDR3 DNA reads as TGTGCCAGCAGCTTACGAGGCAGGGAAGTCTACGAGCAGTACTTC. This gives the protein CASSLRGREVYEQYF. V and J are TRBV7-2 and TRBJ2-7; weak D call: TRBD1 (5 bases). Germline-derived CDR1 and CDR2 are SGHTA and FQGNSA. This CDR3 has 15 amino acids. Trimming stripped 2 bases from V and 3 bases from J, with 14 bases between.

V and J are TRBV9 and TRBJ2-3; 7 bases align to TRBD2. CDR3 length: 16 amino acids. Germline CDR1 SGDLS, CDR2 YYNGEE. J gave up 0 bases and V 3 bases, and 7 bases lay outside the gene matches. The CDR3 region has the DNA TGTGCCAGCAGCGGGGGCTGGCGGGGGAGCACAGATACGCAGTATTTT. As protein: CASSGGWRGSTDTQYF.

The CDR3 loop is CASSLTGTGYNEQFF. In DNA form, the CDR3 reads TGTGCCAGTAGTCTAACCGGGACAGGTTACAATGAGCAGTTCTTC. This sequence joins TRBV19 and TRBJ2-1; 8 bases agree with TRBD1. The CDR3 length is 15 residues. V was clipped by 5 bases and J by 4 bases; unmatched bases: 7. CDR1 LNHDA and CDR2 SQIVND come from the germline V gene (reference sequence).

This clone came up a few times. The chain links TRBV2 to TRBJ1-3; D uncertain. The ends were cut back, 6 bases at V and 0 bases at J, with 12 bases in the middle. Germline V gene sequence: CDR1 SNHLY, CDR2 FYNNEI. The CDR3 totals 15 residues. The CDR3 sequence: CASSVMVDSGNTIYF. The CDR3 nucleotides read TGTGCCAGCAGCGTAATGGTAGACTCTGGAAACACCATATATTTT.

The V gene is TRBV9, the J gene TRBJ2-4; the match to TRBD2 covers 10 bases. V lost 4 bases to trimming and J lost 1 base; unmatched junction nucleotides: 5. The CDR3 totals 16 residues. The germline V gene has CDR1 SGDLS and CDR2 YYNGEE. The DNA of the CDR3 is TGTGCCAGCAGCCCCTCGGGACTAGCGGCCAAAAACATTCAGTACTTC. This gives the protein CASSPSGLAAKNIQYF.